Sequencing of this T cell receptor beta chain was carried out in a study of shared clonotypes between healthy human individuals. This clone was detected once. Only in-frame clones appear in the TCRdb table, and some are missing; sequencing was by immunoSEQ multiplex PCR. The table records approximately 2.4 million clones, nearly 97% of them present only once. The receptor was derived from a man in his late teens or twenties in good health. The sequenced material came from naive CD4+ T cells sorted from blood. Subset: CD45RA+ positively selected.

This chain's CDR3 is CASSHISTGRILNGYTF. The CDR3 coding sequence is TGCGCCAGCAGCCATATTTCGACAGGGCGCATCTTAAATGGCTACACCTTC. V is TRBV4-1 and J is TRBJ1-2; 7 bases line up with TRBD1. The CDR3 is 17 amino acids. CDR1 is MGHRA and CDR2 is YSYEKL in the germline V gene. Trimming took 3 bases from V and 6 from J; bases not matched to a gene: 16.